This TCR beta chain is drawn from a study of human T cells and chemical hapten exposure. Noted time point: pre-sensitization, week 0. This sample's treatment: therapeutic diphenylcyclopropenone sensitization with weekly scalp DPC. V lost 6 bases to trimming and J lost 7 bases, with 6 bases between them. Germline lookup yields CDR1 SQVTM and CDR2 ANQGSEA. The CDR3 runs 9 residues. This clonotype showed up many times. TCRdb passed the RACE reads through MiXCR, listing each CDR3 protein once. The sample has about 380,000 distinct CDR3 sequences, approximately 5.1% seen once. The rearrangement uses TRBV29-1 and TRBJ1-1, with D tentatively TRBD1 (6 bases). Source: whole blood, taken in connection with sensitization to the hapten diphenylcyclopropenone (DPC). The source is a woman aged 45-65 years with alopecia areata. Some clones in this sample may be carry-over from other donors' samples. CDR3 sequence (DNA): TGCAGCGTACAGGGTGAAGCTTTCTTT. This translates into CSVQGEAFF.